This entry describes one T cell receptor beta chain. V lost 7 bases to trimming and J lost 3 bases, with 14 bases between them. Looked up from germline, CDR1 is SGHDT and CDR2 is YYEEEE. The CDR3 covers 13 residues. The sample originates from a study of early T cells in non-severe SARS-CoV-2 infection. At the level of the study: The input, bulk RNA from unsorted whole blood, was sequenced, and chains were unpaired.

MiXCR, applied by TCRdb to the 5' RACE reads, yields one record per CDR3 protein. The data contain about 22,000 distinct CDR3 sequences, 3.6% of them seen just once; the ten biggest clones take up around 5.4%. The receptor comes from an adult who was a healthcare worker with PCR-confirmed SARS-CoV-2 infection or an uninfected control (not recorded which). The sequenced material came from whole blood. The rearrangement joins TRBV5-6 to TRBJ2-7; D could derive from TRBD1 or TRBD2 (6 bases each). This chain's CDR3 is CASARGADYEQYF. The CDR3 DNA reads TGTGCCAGCGCTAGGGGGGCGGACTACGAGCAGTACTTC.